The 24 T cell receptor beta chains reported below all come from one sample, sequenced in a study of blood T cell repertoires in COVID-19. The repertoire was sequenced with immunoSEQ multiplex PCR; TCRdb's copy has only in-frame clones and lacks some. The sample yields about 140,000 clones, around nine tenths seen once. Sequenced material: peripheral blood. The receptors here all came from a woman between 45 and 65 years old with active or convalescent COVID-19.

This clone was found once. The chain joins TRBV10-3 to TRBJ2-2, with 13 bases lining up with TRBD2. Unmatched junction bases numbered 9, after V lost 4 bases and J lost 7 bases. The CDR3 consists of 17 residues. Germline assignment: CDR1 ENHRY and CDR2 SYGVKD. CDR3 sequence: CAISGRLAGGSGGELFF. CDR3 DNA: TGTGCCATCAGTGGCAGACTAGCGGGGGGTTCAGGCGGGGAGCTGTTTTTT.

The chain recombines TRBV7-2 with TRBJ2-1; tentative D call: TRBD1 (6 bases). Germline CDR1 SGHTA, CDR2 FQGNSA. The CDR3 extends over 16 amino acids. V lost 1 base and J 0 bases, leaving 10 bases between the germline ends. CDR3 loop: CASSLGDTLSYNEQFF. For the CDR3, the DNA is TGTGCCAGCAGCTTAGGGGACACCCTCTCCTACAATGAGCAGTTCTTC.

As concerns this clone: Other DNA sequences in the sample encode the same CDR3. CDR3 amino acids: CASSGQGNQPQHF. The CDR3 DNA reads as TGTGCCAGCAGCGGACAGGGCAATCAGCCCCAGCATTTT. The chain uses TRBV2 and TRBJ1-5; the match to TRBD1 covers 7 bases. Germline CDR1 SNHLY, CDR2 FYNNEI. The CDR3 loop spans 13 amino acids. Trimming cost V 6 bases and J 2 bases; bases outside gene matches: 1.

This chain links TRBV19 with TRBJ1-2; TRBD1 matches 9 bases. The CDR3 length is 15 residues. Per germline, CDR1 LNHDA and CDR2 SQIVND (reference sequence). The V gene end was trimmed by 4 bases and the J gene end by 5 bases; junction bases not matched to a gene: 8. The CDR3 loop reads CASSTPVQGAYGYTF. The CDR3 DNA sequence: TGTGCCAGTAGTACTCCCGTACAGGGGGCTTATGGCTACACCTTC.

This clone was detected once. This chain uses TRBV30 with TRBJ1-4; 8 bases match TRBD1. V lost 2 bases and J lost 2; bases outside the gene matches: 10. Germline CDR1 is GTSNPN and CDR2 is SVGIG (reference sequence). This CDR3 contains 17 residues. The CDR3 spells CAWSRDRMEETNEKLFF. The CDR3 bases are TGTGCCTGGAGTCGGGACAGGATGGAGGAGACTAATGAAAAACTGTTTTTT.

The rearrangement joins TRBV5-1 to TRBJ2-1; D ambiguous. The CDR3 sequence is 16 residues long. V was cut by 1 base and J by 6 bases, with 17 bases left in between. Per the germline V gene, CDR1 is SGHRS and CDR2 is YFSETQ. The CDR3 is CASSLMVSVSSNEQFF. CDR3 sequence (DNA): TGCGCCAGCAGCTTGATGGTGTCAGTATCAAGCAATGAGCAGTTCTTC.

The chain is built from TRBV7-2 and TRBJ1-2; D gene unclear. CDR3 length: 15 amino acids. V was clipped by 1 base and J by 4 bases, with 13 bases between them. CDR1 is SGHTA and CDR2 is FQGNSA in the germline V gene. The CDR3 bases are TGTGCCAGCAGCTTAGAGAACGGAGGTATCTATGGCTACACCTTC. Its protein is CASSLENGGIYGYTF.

This clone was seen just once. The chain employs TRBV18 and TRBJ1-1, with unresolved D. CDR3 length equals 12 residues. The V end lost 6 bases, the J end lost 1 base, and 6 bases lay between the germline ends. From germline, CDR1 is KGHSH and CDR2 LQKENI. The chain's CDR3 is CASSTGNTEAFF. DNA of the CDR3: TGTGCCAGCTCGACGGGGAACACTGAAGCTTTCTTT.

This rearrangement joins TRBV27 to TRBJ2-1; possible D gene TRBD1, 6 bases. The germline CDR1 and CDR2 sequences are MNHEY and SMNVEV (reference sequence). This CDR3 comprises 15 residues. V was clipped by 5 bases and J by 8 bases, with 19 bases between them. The CDR3 region has the DNA TGTGCCAGCAGTCCTCCTAGACCGGGACACGATGAGCAGTTCTTC. Its protein product is CASSPPRPGHDEQFF.

J is TRBJ2-1 and V is TRBV10-3, with a tentative D call TRBD1 (7 bases). Trimming pared 2 bases from V and 7 bases from J, leaving 12 bases between. Germline V gene data show CDR1 as ENHRY and CDR2 as SYGVKD. The CDR3 loop spans 14 amino acids. The CDR3 here is CAISERTGGNEQFF. The CDR3 DNA follows: TGTGCCATCAGTGAGCGGACAGGAGGGAATGAGCAGTTCTTC.

V gene TRBV5-1 combines with J gene TRBJ2-3, with TRBD1 matching over 9 bases. Unmatched junction bases numbered 1, after V lost 2 bases and J lost 6 bases. The CDR3 has 13 amino acids. Germline CDR1 reads SGHRS; CDR2 reads YFSETQ. This CDR3 reads CASSLGQGDTQYF. The CDR3 bases are TGCGCCAGCAGCTTAGGACAGGGGGATACGCAGTATTTT.

The chain employs TRBV28 and TRBJ2-2; 9 positions match TRBD2. CDR1 MDHEN and CDR2 SYDVKM come from the germline V gene. The junction had 4 bases not matched to a gene; V was cut back by 5 bases and J by 0 bases. The CDR3 consists of 16 residues. The DNA of the CDR3 is TGTGCCAGCAGTCGCGCGGGAGGGGCGAACACCGGGGAGCTGTTTTTT. Protein sequence: CASSRAGGANTGELFF.

This chain links TRBV2 with TRBJ2-1, with TRBD2 matching 8 bases. Germline CDR1 is SNHLY and CDR2 is FYNNEI. The CDR3 is 15 residues long. The ends lost 6 bases at V and 7 bases at J; junction bases unmatched: 11. CDR3 sequence reads: CASSPSGSRGNEQFF. CDR3 sequence (DNA): TGTGCCAGCAGCCCCAGCGGGAGTAGAGGGAATGAGCAGTTCTTC.

The chain couples TRBV28 to TRBJ2-7; 12 bases are a match to TRBD2. V was clipped by 8 bases and J by 3 bases; unmatched bases: 2. Germline values: CDR1 MDHEN, CDR2 SYDVKM. This CDR3 comprises 13 residues. CDR3 in DNA: TGTGCCAGCGTGACTAGCGGGAGCTACGAGCAGTACTTC. It is translated as CASVTSGSYEQYF. The full variable domain, rest sourced from reference TRBV28 and TRBJ2-7, is DVKVTQSSRYLVKRTGEKVFLECVQDMDHENMFWYRQDPGLGLRLIYFSYDVKMKEKGDIPEGYSVSREKKERFSLILESASTNQTSMYLCASVTSGSYEQYFGPGTRLTVT.

The chain carries TRBV15 and TRBJ2-7; D is perhaps TRBD1 (6 bases). Germline-derived CDR1 and CDR2 are LNHNV and YYDKDF (reference sequence). This CDR3 region has 16 residues. V was shortened by 5 bases and J by 0 bases, with 17 bases between the two germline ends. CDR3 in amino acids: CATSFSYRVYSYEQYF. The CDR3 DNA is TGTGCCACCAGCTTCTCCTACAGGGTCTACTCCTACGAGCAGTACTTC.

This CDR3 is CAWTPTGPLSGYTF. The CDR3, as DNA: TGTGCCTGGACCCCGACAGGGCCTCTCAGCGGCTACACCTTC. The chain couples TRBV30 to TRBJ1-2; 7 positions match TRBD1. CDR3 size: 14 residues. The V gene end was trimmed by 4 bases and the J gene end by 8 bases; junction bases not matched to a gene: 13. Germline assignment: CDR1 GTSNPN and CDR2 SVGIG (reference sequence).

This chain uses TRBV11-2 with TRBJ1-1; TRBD1 matches 9 bases. V gave up 5 bases and J gave up 3 bases; unmatched junction bases: 13. The CDR3 runs to 17 residues. Germline assignment: CDR1 SGHAT and CDR2 FQNNGV. The CDR3 here is CASSQTLGGQGHTEAFF. CDR3 nucleotides: TGTGCCAGCAGCCAAACCCTCGGGGGACAGGGACACACTGAAGCTTTCTTT.

The J gene is TRBJ2-7, the V gene TRBV9; 13 bases are shared with TRBD2. Germline trimming cut 3 bases from V and 5 bases from J; bases unmatched to any gene: 5. The CDR3 is made up of 15 amino acids. Germline-derived CDR1 and CDR2 are SGDLS and YYNGEE. This chain's CDR3 is CASSGTSGSLNEQYF. The CDR3 DNA reads as TGTGCCAGCAGCGGGACTAGCGGGAGTCTCAACGAGCAGTACTTC. Based on the CDR3 plus reference TRBV9 and TRBJ2-7, the full variable domain is DSGVTQTPKHLITATGQRVTLRCSPRSGDLSVYWYQQSLDQGLQFLIQYYNGEERAKGNILERFSAQQFPDLHSELNLSSLELGDSALYFCASSGTSGSLNEQYFGPGTRLTVT.

This chain connects TRBV6-2 or TRBV6-3 to TRBJ1-1; D remains ambiguous. This CDR3 contains 14 residues. Per germline, CDR1 MNHEY and CDR2 SVGEGT. Deletions cut 2 bases from V and 2 bases from J, with 9 bases between. The CDR3 here is CASSYRQANTEAFF. Written as DNA, the CDR3 is TGTGCCAGCAGTTACCGGCAGGCAAACACTGAAGCTTTCTTT.

This clone appeared a few times. The rearrangement links TRBV27 to TRBJ2-7; maybe TRBD1 (6 bases). This CDR3 region has 17 residues. Looked up from germline, CDR1 is MNHEY and CDR2 is SMNVEV (reference sequence). With 5 bases removed from V and 0 bases from J, the gap between germline ends came to 20 bases. CDR3 nucleotides: TGTGCCAGCAGTCGAGGGGGTCTTCGAAAGAGCTCCTACGAGCAGTACTTC. Translating it yields CASSRGGLRKSSYEQYF.

The gene calls are TRBV7-2 and TRBJ1-2; 9 bases line up with TRBD1. CDR3 size: 13 residues. Germline trimming cut 4 bases from V and 7 bases from J; bases unmatched to any gene: 4. Germline V gene lookup returns CDR1 SGHTA and CDR2 FQGNSA. CDR3 in amino acids: CASSWTGEGGYTF. CDR3 DNA sequence: TGTGCCAGCAGCTGGACAGGGGAAGGTGGCTACACCTTC.

The chain joins TRBV6-5 to TRBJ1-3; TRBD1 agrees at 8 bases. CDR3 length equals 15 residues. J gave up 0 bases and V 4 bases, and 2 bases lay outside the gene matches. Germline values: CDR1 MNHEY, CDR2 SVGAGI. The CDR3: CASSLDRASGNTIYF. The CDR3 DNA reads TGTGCCAGCAGTTTGGACAGGGCCTCTGGAAACACCATATATTTT.

J is TRBJ1-3 and V is TRBV5-5; perhaps TRBD1 as D (6 bases). The V end was cut by 4 bases, the J end by 0 bases, with 14 bases between. The CDR3 runs to 16 residues. The V gene's germline CDR1 is SGHKS and CDR2 YYEKEE (reference sequence). CDR3 nucleotide sequence: TGTGCCAGCAGCATACTACAGGGACGCTCTGGAAACACCATATATTTT. Translation gives CASSILQGRSGNTIYF.

The rearrangement links TRBV9 to TRBJ1-2; TRBD1 agrees at 7 bases. Germline CDR1 SGDLS, CDR2 YYNGEE. The CDR3 totals 15 residues. V shed 0 bases and J 8 bases; nucleotides not matched to a gene: 10. CDR3 DNA sequence: TGTGCCAGCAGCGTAGCCCCAGGGGGGAAGGACGGCTACACCTTC. Its translation: CASSVAPGGKDGYTF.